A single sample gave rise to the 2 T cell receptor beta chains below, sequenced in a study of T cell repertoires in aging, cancer and after chemotherapy. TRB rearrangements spanning V, D and J were amplified using mixed TRB-A/B primers. TCRdb redid the calling of the multiplex PCR reads with MiXCR, one entry per CDR3 protein. Of about 2,000 distinct CDR3 sequences in the sample, around 20% are singletons; the top ten hold 20% to 25%. The template was genomic DNA from peripheral blood, not RNA. Sequencing input: blood. These receptors were collected from a human donor with a solid tumor.

This clonotype is labeled as medium-sized (0.01 to 0.1%). The chain recombines TRBV27 with TRBJ2-1; 15 nucleotides agree with TRBD2. Trimming took 4 bases from V and 4 from J; bases not matched to a gene: 14. Germline-derived CDR1 and CDR2 are MNHEY and SMNVEV (reference sequence). This CDR3 contains 20 residues. DNA of the CDR3: TGTGCCAGCAGTTCCTGGGCCGGGACTAGCGGGGGGCGGGGATACAATGAGCAGTTCTTC. Translated: CASSSWAGTSGGRGYNEQFF.

In this sample, this clonotype turned up a few times. The chain recombines TRBV28 with TRBJ1-3, with D possibly matching TRBD1 (5 bases). V was clipped by 7 bases and J by 0 bases, with 16 bases between them. CDR3 size: 16 residues. CDR1 and CDR2 (germline): MDHEN, SYDVKM. In DNA, the CDR3 is TGTGCCAGCAAAGAGGGGCGCTCTTACTCTGGAAACACCATATATTTT. Translated, it gives CASKEGRSYSGNTIYF.